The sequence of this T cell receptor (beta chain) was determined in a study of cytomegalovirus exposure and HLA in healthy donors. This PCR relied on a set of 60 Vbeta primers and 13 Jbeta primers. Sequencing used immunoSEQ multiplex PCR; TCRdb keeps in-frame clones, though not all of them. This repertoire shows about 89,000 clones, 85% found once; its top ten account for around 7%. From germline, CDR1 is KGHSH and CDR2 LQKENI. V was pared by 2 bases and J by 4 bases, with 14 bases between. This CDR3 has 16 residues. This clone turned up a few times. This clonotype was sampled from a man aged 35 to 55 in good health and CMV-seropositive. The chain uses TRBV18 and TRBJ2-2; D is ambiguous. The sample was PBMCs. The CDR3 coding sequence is TGTGCCAGCTCACCATTAGAGAGAACGAGCACCGGGGAGCTGTTTTTT. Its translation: CASSPLERTSTGELFF. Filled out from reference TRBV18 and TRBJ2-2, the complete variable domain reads NAGVMQNPRHLVRRRGQEARLRCSPMKGHSHVYWYRQLPEEGLKFMVYLQKENIIDESGMPKERFSAEFPKEGPSILRIQQVVRGDSAAYFCASSPLERTSTGELFFGEGSRLTVL.